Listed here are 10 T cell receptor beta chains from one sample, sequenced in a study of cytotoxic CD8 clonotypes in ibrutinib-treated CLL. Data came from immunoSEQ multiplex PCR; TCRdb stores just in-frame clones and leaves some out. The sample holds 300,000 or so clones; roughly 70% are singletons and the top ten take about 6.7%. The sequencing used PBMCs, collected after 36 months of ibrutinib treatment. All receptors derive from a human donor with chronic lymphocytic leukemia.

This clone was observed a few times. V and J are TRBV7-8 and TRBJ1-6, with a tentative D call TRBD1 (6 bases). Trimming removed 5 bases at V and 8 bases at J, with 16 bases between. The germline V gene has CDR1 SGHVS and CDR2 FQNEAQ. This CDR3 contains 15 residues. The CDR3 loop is CASSQLQGNHSPLHF. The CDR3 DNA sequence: TGTGCCAGCAGCCAATTACAGGGAAATCATTCACCCCTCCACTTT.

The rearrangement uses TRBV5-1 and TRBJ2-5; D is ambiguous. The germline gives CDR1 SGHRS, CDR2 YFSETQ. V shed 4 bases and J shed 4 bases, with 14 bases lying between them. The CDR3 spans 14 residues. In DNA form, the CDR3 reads TGCGCCAGCAGCCCTCCCTCTCTACGAGAGACCCAGTACTTC. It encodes CASSPPSLRETQYF.

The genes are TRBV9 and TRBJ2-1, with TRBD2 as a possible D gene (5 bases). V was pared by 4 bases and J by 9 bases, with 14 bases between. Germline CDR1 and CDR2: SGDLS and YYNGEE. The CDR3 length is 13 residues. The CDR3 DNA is TGTGCCAGCAGCCTTAGAGCGGAAGCTGAGCAGTTCTTC. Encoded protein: CASSLRAEAEQFF.

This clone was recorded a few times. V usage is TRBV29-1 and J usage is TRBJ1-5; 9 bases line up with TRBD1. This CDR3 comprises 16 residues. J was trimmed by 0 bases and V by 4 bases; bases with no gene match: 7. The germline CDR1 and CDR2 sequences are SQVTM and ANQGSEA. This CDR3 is CSVAVGTGHSNQPQHF. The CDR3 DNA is TGCAGCGTTGCTGTCGGGACAGGGCATAGCAATCAGCCCCAGCATTTT.

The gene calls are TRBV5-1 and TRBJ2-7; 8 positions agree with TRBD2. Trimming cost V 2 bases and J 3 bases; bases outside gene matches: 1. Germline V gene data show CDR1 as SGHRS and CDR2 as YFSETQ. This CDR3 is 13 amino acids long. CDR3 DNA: TGCGCCAGCAGCTTAACTAGCGGCTACGAGCAGTACTTC. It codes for CASSLTSGYEQYF.

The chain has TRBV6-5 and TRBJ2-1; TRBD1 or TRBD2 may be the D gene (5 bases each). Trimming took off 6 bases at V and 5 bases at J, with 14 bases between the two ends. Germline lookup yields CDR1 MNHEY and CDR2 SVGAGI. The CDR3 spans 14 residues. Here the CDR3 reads CASSRLGANNEQFF. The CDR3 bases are TGTGCCAGCAGCCGCCTCGGGGCCAACAATGAGCAGTTCTTC.

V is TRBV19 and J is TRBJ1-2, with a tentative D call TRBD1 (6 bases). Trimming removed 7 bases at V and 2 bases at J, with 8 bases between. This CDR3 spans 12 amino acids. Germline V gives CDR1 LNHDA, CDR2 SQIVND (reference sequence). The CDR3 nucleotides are TGTGCCAGTAACAGGGTGAACTATGGCTACACCTTC. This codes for CASNRVNYGYTF.

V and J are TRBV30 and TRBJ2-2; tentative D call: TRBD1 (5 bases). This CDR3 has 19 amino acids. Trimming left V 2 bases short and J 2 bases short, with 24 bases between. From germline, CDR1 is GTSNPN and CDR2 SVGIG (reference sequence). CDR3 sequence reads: CAWSRVRAGMKANTGELFF. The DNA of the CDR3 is TGTGCCTGGAGTCGGGTCAGGGCAGGGATGAAGGCAAACACCGGGGAGCTGTTTTTT.

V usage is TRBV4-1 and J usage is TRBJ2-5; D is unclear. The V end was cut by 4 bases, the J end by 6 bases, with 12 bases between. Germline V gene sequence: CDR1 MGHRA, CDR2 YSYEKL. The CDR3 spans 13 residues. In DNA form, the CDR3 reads TGCGCCAGCAGCCGGGCGGTAGGGCAGACCCAGTACTTC. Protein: CASSRAVGQTQYF.

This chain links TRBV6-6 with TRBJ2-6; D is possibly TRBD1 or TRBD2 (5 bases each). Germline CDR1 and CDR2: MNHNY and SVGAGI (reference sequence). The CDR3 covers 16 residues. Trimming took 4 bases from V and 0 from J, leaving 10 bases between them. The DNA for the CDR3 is TGTGCCAGCAGTTCCACCGGGGCCTCTGGGGCCAACGTCCTGACTTTC. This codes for CASSSTGASGANVLTF.